Each of the 16 T cell receptor beta chains below was sequenced from the same sample in a study of T cells after yellow fever vaccination (dated by TCRdb to about 2019). Library creation used 5' RACE. Sequencing was performed on an Illumina HiSeq 2500. Using fastp trimming at Q25 and MiXCR clonotype assembly, TCRdb reanalyzed the public sequencing data and kept in-frame beta chains. Each entry is one CDR3 protein sequence, shown with its most common DNA and genes. Across this sample there are some 500,000 distinct CDR3 sequences, with about 14% seen only once. Jointly, the top ten make up around 15% of the sample. In the paper's terms, the treatment or condition label means: live attenuated yellow fever vaccine strain. The sample in question was PBMCs, obtained on the day of the yellow fever booster vaccination. These receptors were collected from a man aged 25 to 40 who received the YFV17D yellow fever vaccine.

This clonotype appeared many times. The rearrangement uses TRBV5-1 and TRBJ2-1; 10 bases map to TRBD2. The CDR3 consists of 16 residues. Germline loops: CDR1 SGHRS, CDR2 YFSETQ. V lost 2 bases, J lost 6 bases, and 8 bases stayed unmatched. The CDR3 loop is CASSFSPGLATNEQFF. The CDR3, as DNA: TGCGCCAGCAGCTTTTCCCCGGGACTAGCGACCAATGAGCAGTTCTTC.

The rearrangement uses TRBV28 and TRBJ2-7; 13 nucleotides match TRBD2. V shed 5 bases and J 12 bases; nucleotides not matched to a gene: 13. CDR3 length: 15 residues. Germline CDR1 MDHEN, CDR2 SYDVKM. DNA for the CDR3: TGTGCCAGCAGTCAAGGACTAGCGGGAGCCGGGGGGCTGTACTTC. It yields the protein CASSQGLAGAGGLYF.

This clonotype was detected a few times. V is TRBV12-3 or TRBV12-4 and J is TRBJ2-1, with TRBD2 matching 10 bases. The V and J ends lost 5 bases and 8 bases, in that order; junction bases with no gene match: 6. The CDR3 contains 14 residues. The CDR3, as DNA: TGTGCCAGCAGTGAGGGACTAGCGTGGGATGAGCAGTTCTTC. Translation gives CASSEGLAWDEQFF.

The chain links TRBV4-3 to TRBJ2-1; no clear D. V was cut by 2 bases and J by 0 bases, with 8 bases left in between. CDR3 length: 15 residues. The germline V gene encodes CDR1 LGHNA and CDR2 YSLEER. The CDR3 bases are TGCGCCAGCAGCCAACTTGAAAGCTCCTACAATGAGCAGTTCTTC. The encoded protein is CASSQLESSYNEQFF.

V gene TRBV29-1 combines with J gene TRBJ2-1, with TRBD1 matching over 10 bases. Germline values: CDR1 SQVTM, CDR2 ANQGSEA. There are 14 residues in the CDR3. Trimming removed 7 bases from V and 6 bases from J; junction bases left unmatched: 9. The CDR3 DNA reads TGCAGCGCCACGGGACAGGGGTCCAGCAATGAGCAGTTCTTC. This sequence encodes CSATGQGSSNEQFF.

The chain links TRBV6-2 or TRBV6-3 to TRBJ2-1; TRBD2 matches 12 bases. Germline CDR1 and CDR2: MNHEY and SVGEGT. The CDR3 length is 16 residues. The junction had 6 bases not matched to a gene; V was cut back by 0 bases and J by 9 bases. CDR3 DNA sequence: TGTGCCAGCAGTTACTCAGCTAGCGGGAGGGCCAGTGAGCAGTTCTTC. It encodes CASSYSASGRASEQFF.

The rearrangement uses TRBV20-1 and TRBJ2-2; D assignment may be TRBD1 or TRBD2 (5 bases each). The CDR3 has 14 amino acids. Per germline, CDR1 DFQATT and CDR2 SNEGSKA (reference sequence). Trimming pared 1 base from V and 5 bases from J, leaving 11 bases between. This CDR3 is CSARVRDGTGELFF. CDR3 sequence (DNA): TGCAGTGCTAGAGTTCGGGACGGGACCGGGGAGCTGTTTTTT.

The table lists this clonotype with a few counts. The chain uses TRBV19 and TRBJ2-1; maybe TRBD2 (6 bases). The V end was cut by 3 bases, the J end by 7 bases, with 19 bases between. The CDR3 has 16 residues. Germline V gene lookup returns CDR1 LNHDA and CDR2 SQIVND (reference sequence). CDR3 nucleotides: TGTGCCAGTAGTATCCGGGGCGGGGTGGCCGTGAATGAGCAGTTCTTC. Translation: CASSIRGGVAVNEQFF. The variable domain in full, with the rest retrieved from reference TRBV19 and TRBJ2-1, is DGGITQSPKYLFRKEGQNVTLSCEQNLNHDAMYWYRQDPGQGLRLIYYSQIVNDFQKGDIAEGYSVSREKKESFPLTVTSAQKNPTAFYLCASSIRGGVAVNEQFFGPGTRLTVL.

Here the CDR3 DNA reads TGTGCCACCAGTGATGTTCCCTATACGCAGTATTTT. It codes for CATSDVPYTQYF. The chain combines TRBV24-1 with TRBJ2-3; D uncertain. Looked up from germline, CDR1 is KGHDR and CDR2 is SFDVKD. The CDR3 extends over 12 amino acids. The V and J ends lost 3 bases and 7 bases respectively, with 7 bases between them.

This clonotype was picked up a small number of times. The rearrangement uses TRBV10-3 and TRBJ2-1, with 10 bases identical to TRBD2. CDR1 is ENHRY, CDR2 SYGVKD, per germline. The CDR3 runs to 17 residues. V shed 10 bases, J shed 4 bases, and the junction held 16 bases outside the gene matches. This chain's CDR3 is CATRIRPELAGYNEQFF. The DNA for the CDR3 is TGTGCCACCAGAATAAGACCCGAACTAGCGGGATACAATGAGCAGTTCTTC.

In its sample, this clonotype was seen a few times. The chain joins TRBV2 to TRBJ1-5; D is undetermined. Germline CDR1 is SNHLY and CDR2 is FYNNEI. CDR3 length: 12 amino acids. The V end lost 4 bases, the J end lost 6 bases, and 7 bases lay between the germline ends. CDR3 sequence: CASSVLTQPQHF. DNA for the CDR3: TGTGCCAGCAGTGTTCTCACTCAGCCCCAGCATTTT.

The chain is built from TRBV15 and TRBJ2-1; 7 nucleotides match TRBD2. The CDR3 sequence is 18 residues long. Germline V gene lookup returns CDR1 LNHNV and CDR2 YYDKDF (reference sequence). V lost 1 base, J lost 4 bases, and 13 bases stayed unmatched. The CDR3 bases are TGTGCCACCAGCAGAGGCTACGAATCGGGAGGTTCATACAATGAGCAGTTCTTC. It yields the protein CATSRGYESGGSYNEQFF.

This clonotype was picked up a small number of times. The chain's CDR3 is CASSLAPSGANTGELFF. The CDR3 DNA sequence: TGCGCCAGCAGCTTGGCCCCGTCAGGGGCGAACACCGGGGAGCTGTTTTTT. The gene calls are TRBV5-1 and TRBJ2-2; tentative D call: TRBD1 (6 bases). The CDR3 has 17 residues. Trimming cost V 0 bases and J 0 bases, with 12 bases left between them. Germline V gene lookup returns CDR1 SGHRS and CDR2 YFSETQ.

V and J are TRBV28 and TRBJ2-7; TRBD1 aligns across 8 bases. Germline V gene sequence: CDR1 MDHEN, CDR2 SYDVKM. V lost 7 bases and J lost 4; bases outside the gene matches: 12. The CDR3 has 15 residues. CDR3 protein: CASTPTTGEVYEQYF. The CDR3 coding sequence is TGTGCCAGCACTCCGACGACAGGGGAGGTATACGAGCAGTACTTC.

This clonotype has just a few counts. The chain joins TRBV4-2 to TRBJ2-5; D might be TRBD1 (7 bases). The CDR3 covers 14 residues. V was cut by 3 bases and J by 5 bases, with 13 bases left in between. Germline loops: CDR1 LGHNA, CDR2 YNFKEQ. The CDR3 sequence is CASSQRDSGETQYF. The CDR3 region has the DNA TGTGCCAGCAGCCAGCGGGACAGTGGGGAGACCCAGTACTTC.

This clonotype occurred a few times. This chain connects TRBV5-1 to TRBJ2-3; D not certain. This CDR3 has 16 amino acids. Trimming took off 2 bases at V and 1 base at J, with 14 bases between the two ends. From germline, CDR1 is SGHRS and CDR2 YFSETQ. The CDR3 DNA is TGCGCCAGCAGCTTTCCCTCGGAGAGACGCACAGATACGCAGTATTTT. It encodes CASSFPSERRTDTQYF.